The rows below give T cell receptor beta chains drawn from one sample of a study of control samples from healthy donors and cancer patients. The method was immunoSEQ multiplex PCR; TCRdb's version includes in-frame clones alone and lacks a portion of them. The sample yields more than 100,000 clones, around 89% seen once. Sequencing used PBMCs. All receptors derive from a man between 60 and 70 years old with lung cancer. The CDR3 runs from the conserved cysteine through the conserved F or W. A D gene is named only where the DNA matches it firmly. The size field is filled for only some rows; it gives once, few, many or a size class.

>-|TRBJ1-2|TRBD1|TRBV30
TGTGCCTGGAGGATTGGACAGGGGGTTAGCTATGGCTACACCTTC
CAWRIGQGVSYGYTF
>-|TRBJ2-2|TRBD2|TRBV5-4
TGTGCCAGCAGCCTCCTAGCGGGGGGGTACACCGGGGAGCTGTTTTTT
CASSLLAGGYTGELFF
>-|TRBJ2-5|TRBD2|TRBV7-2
TGTGCCAGCAGCGCTAGCGGGGCACAAGAGACCCAGTACTTC
CASSASGAQETQYF
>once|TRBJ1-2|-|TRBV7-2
TGTGCCAGCAGCTCCCAGAGAACACCTAACTATGGCTACACCTTC
CASSSQRTPNYGYTF
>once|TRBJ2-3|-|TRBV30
TGTGCCTGGAGAGACCCCCGTAGCACAGATACGCAGTATTTT
CAWRDPRSTDTQYF
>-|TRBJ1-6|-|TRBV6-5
TGTGCCAGCAGTTACCCCAGGGCAAATTCACCCCTCCACTTT
CASSYPRANSPLHF
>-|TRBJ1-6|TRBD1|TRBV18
TGTGCCAGCTCCCGCGACAGGGATAATTCACCCCTCCACTTT
CASSRDRDNSPLHF
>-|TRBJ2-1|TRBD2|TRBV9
TGTGCCAGCAGCGTAGAATCCCTAGCGGGGGGCCCTGAGCAGTTCTTC
CASSVESLAGGPEQFF
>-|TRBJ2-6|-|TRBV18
TGTGCCAGCTCACTTGGACAGTTTGGGGCCAACGTCCTGACTTTC
CASSLGQFGANVLTF
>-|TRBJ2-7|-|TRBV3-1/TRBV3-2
TGTGCCAGCACTACCTCCGCTAGCTCCTACGAGCAGTACTTC
CASTTSASSYEQYF
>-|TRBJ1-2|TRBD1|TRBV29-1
TGCAGCGTTGGACAGGGAGATGGCTACACCTTC
CSVGQGDGYTF
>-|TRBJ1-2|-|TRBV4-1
TGCGCCAGCAGCCAAGAAGGCTATGGCTACACCTTC
CASSQEGYGYTF
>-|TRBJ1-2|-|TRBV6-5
TGTGCCAGCCCCTCGGGCTATGGCTACACCTTC
CASPSGYGYTF
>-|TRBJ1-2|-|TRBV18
TGTGCCAGCTCCGCGGACAGCGATATATCTTTTAACTATGGCTACACCTTC
CASSADSDISFNYGYTF
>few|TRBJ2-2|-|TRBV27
TGTGCCAGCAAAAGAACAACCGGGGAGCTGTTTTTT
CASKRTTGELFF
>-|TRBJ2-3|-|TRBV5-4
TGTGCCAGCAGCTTGGCCCCCCACGGGGGCACAGATACGCAGTATTTT
CASSLAPHGGTDTQYF
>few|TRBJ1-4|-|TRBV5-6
TGTGCCAGCAGCGGCGAACAGGGAACTAATGAAAAACTGTTTTTT
CASSGEQGTNEKLFF
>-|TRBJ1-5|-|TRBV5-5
TGTGCCAGCAGCCCTGACAGGAGTGATCAGCCCCAGCATTTT
CASSPDRSDQPQHF
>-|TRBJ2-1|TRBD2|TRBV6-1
TGTGCCAGCAGTGAAAGAACTAGCGGGGGGTCCAACAATGAGCAGTTCTTC
CASSERTSGGSNNEQFF
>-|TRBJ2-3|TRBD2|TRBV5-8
TGTGCCAGCAGCCACCGGACTAGCGGTGGCACAGATACGCAGTATTTT
CASSHRTSGGTDTQYF
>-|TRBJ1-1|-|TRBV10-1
TGCGCCAGCAGGGACTCCCTGAGGACTGAAGCTTTCTTT
CASRDSLRTEAFF
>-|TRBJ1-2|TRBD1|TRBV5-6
TGTGCCAGTCTCGACTCCGGGACAGGGAGGAGAGGCGGCTACACCTTC
CASLDSGTGRRGGYTF
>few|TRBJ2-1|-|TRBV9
TGTGCCAGCAGCGTAGGGGCTGGGGGGCCTTACAATGAGCAGTTCTTC
CASSVGAGGPYNEQFF
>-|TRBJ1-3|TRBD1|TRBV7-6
TGTGCCAGCAGCTTAGGACAGGGGGGAAGAAACACCATATATTTT
CASSLGQGGRNTIYF
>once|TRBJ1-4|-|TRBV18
TGTGCCAGCTCACCACGGGGCCAAGCAACTAATGAAAAACTGTTTTTT
CASSPRGQATNEKLFF
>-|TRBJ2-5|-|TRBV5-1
TGCGCCAGCAGTGGGGGGAGAACCCAGTACTTC
CASSGGRTQYF
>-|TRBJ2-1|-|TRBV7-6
TGTGCCAGCAGCTATGCCGTGGGTTCTCAGTTCTTC
CASSYAVGSQFF
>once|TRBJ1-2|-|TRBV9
TGTGCCAGCAGCGTTAACACGATTAACTATGGCTACACCTTC
CASSVNTINYGYTF
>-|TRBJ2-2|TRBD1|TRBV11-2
TGTGCCAGCAGCCCGCGACAGGGGGACACCGGGGAGCTGTTTTTT
CASSPRQGDTGELFF
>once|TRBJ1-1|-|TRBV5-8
TGTGCCAGCCCCAACAGGGTAGACCCGAACACTGAAGCTTTCTTT
CASPNRVDPNTEAFF
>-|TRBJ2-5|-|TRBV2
TGTGCCAGCAGAGCTTCAAACGTACGGGGCAGGGACCAAGAGACCCAGTACTTC
CASRASNVRGRDQETQYF
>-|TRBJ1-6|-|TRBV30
TGTGCCTGGAGTGTTGGAGGGGTCAATTCACCCCTCCACTTT
CAWSVGGVNSPLHF
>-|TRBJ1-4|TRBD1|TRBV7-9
TGTGCCAGCAGCTTAAGGACAGGCGGAGGGGAAAAACTGTTTTTT
CASSLRTGGGEKLFF
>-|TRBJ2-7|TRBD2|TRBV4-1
TGCGCCAGCAGCCTTAGCGGGGGGCCCTACGAGCAGTACTTC
CASSLSGGPYEQYF
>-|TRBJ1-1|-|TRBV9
TGTGCCAGCAGCAGGGAAGTGAACACTGAAGCTTTCTTT
CASSREVNTEAFF
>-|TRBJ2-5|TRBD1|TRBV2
TGTGCCAGCTCTTCTTTACAGGGGGCTCGGGAGACCCAGTACTTC
CASSSLQGARETQYF
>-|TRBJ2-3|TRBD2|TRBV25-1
TGTGCCAGCAGACCCCATAGCGGGTACGGAGATACGCAGTATTTT
CASRPHSGYGDTQYF
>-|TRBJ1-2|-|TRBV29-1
TGCAGCGCGGTGACGGGGAATGGCTACACCTTC
CSAVTGNGYTF
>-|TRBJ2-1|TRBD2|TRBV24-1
TGTGCCACCAGTGACTATAGCGGGGGGGCCCAATTCAATGAGCAGTTCTTC
CATSDYSGGAQFNEQFF
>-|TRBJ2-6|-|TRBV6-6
TGTGCCAGCACCCTACAGGCCCGCTCTGGGGCCAACGTCCTGACTTTC
CASTLQARSGANVLTF